These T cell receptor beta chains were read from a single sample in a study of T cells after yellow fever vaccination. One entry per CDR3 protein results from TCRdb running MiXCR on the 5' RACE reads. The sample lists about 360,000 distinct CDR3 sequences, approximately 6% seen once, with approximately 16% in the top ten. This specimen was PBMCs, taken 5 days after the yellow fever booster vaccination. The receptors stem from a man between 25 and 39 years old who received the YFV17D yellow fever vaccine. The CDR3 runs from the conserved cysteine through the conserved F or W. The D gene is left open where the match is weak. Only some rows state a clone size, as once, few, many or a class for expanded clones.

>many|NA|TRBV20-1|TRBJ2-7
CSASSGAEQYF
TGCAGTGCTAGTTCAGGGGCCGAGCAGTACTTC
>many|TRBD1|TRBV11-2|TRBJ2-1
CASSLMGDREFF
TGTGCCAGCAGCTTAATGGGGGACAGGGAGTTCTTC
>few|NA|TRBV19|TRBJ2-3
CASSIDLGAVTDTQYF
TGTGCCAGTAGTATAGACCTGGGTGCAGTCACAGATACGCAGTATTTT
>NA|TRBD2|TRBV20-1|TRBJ2-7
CSAGTSGRLRHEQYF
TGCAGTGCCGGGACTAGCGGGAGGTTAAGACACGAGCAGTACTTC
>few|NA|TRBV5-6|TRBJ2-3
CASSHGGEDTQYF
TGTGCCAGCAGCCACGGGGGAGAGGATACGCAGTATTTT
>few|NA|TRBV27|TRBJ2-7
CASSLFGSHEQYF
TGTGCCAGCAGTTTATTTGGGAGTCACGAGCAGTACTTC
>few|TRBD2|TRBV10-3|TRBJ2-3
CAISQLAEGGDTQYF
TGTGCCATCAGTCAACTAGCGGAGGGGGGGGATACGCAGTATTTT
>NA|NA|TRBV25-1|TRBJ2-7
CASTGPDREGTYEQYF
TGTGCCAGCACCGGCCCGGACAGGGAGGGGACCTACGAGCAGTACTTC
>few|NA|TRBV5-1|TRBJ2-3
CASSETGLTDTQYF
TGCGCCAGCAGCGAGACCGGTCTCACAGATACGCAGTATTTT
>NA|NA|TRBV5-4|TRBJ1-3
CASSTLPGSGNTIYF
TGTGCCAGCAGCACACTCCCGGGCTCTGGAAACACCATATATTTT
>many|NA|TRBV29-1|TRBJ2-5
CSVVSGEEETQYF
TGCAGCGTTGTATCTGGGGAGGAAGAGACCCAGTACTTC
>NA|NA|TRBV4-3|TRBJ2-7
CASSQGGGGSPYEQYF
TGCGCCAGCAGCCAAGGGGGTGGGGGATCCCCCTACGAGCAGTACTTC